The clone carrying this T cell receptor beta chain was picked up a small number of times. Healthy Caucasians, and only they, were the donors. This sample is part of a study of identical twins. TCRdb reprocessed the 5' RACE reads with MiXCR, giving one entry per CDR3 protein. Counted here are around 340,000 distinct CDR3 sequences, roughly 9% occurring once; the ten biggest clones make up under 10%. V lost 4 bases, J lost 5 bases, and 11 bases lay in between. In germline, CDR1 is SEHNR, CDR2 FQNEAQ (reference sequence). The CDR3 extends over 14 amino acids. The V and J genes are TRBV7-9 and TRBJ1-4; no clear D gene. The clonotype originates from a woman aged 45-65 years in good health. The source material was naive T cells sorted from blood. CDR3 DNA: TGTGCCAGCAGCTCGAACAACGGGAATGAAAAACTGTTTTTT. Its translation is CASSSNNGNEKLFF.